This T cell receptor (beta chain) was captured by sequencing in a study of identical twins. TCRdb re-called the 5' RACE reads with MiXCR, one entry per CDR3 protein. The repertoire has approximately 500,000 distinct CDR3 sequences, 12% to 15% of them found once; the top ten carry roughly 0.42%. V lost 6 bases, J lost 8 bases, and 20 bases lay in between. Germline V lookup: CDR1 MNHEY, CDR2 SMNVEV (reference sequence). This CDR3 spans 15 amino acids. This clonotype was detected only a few times. This same sample was also taken into another study, of yellow fever vaccine responses in identical twins.

The sample was CD4+ T cells sorted from blood. The chain joins TRBV27 to TRBJ2-1, with TRBD2 as a possible D gene (5 bases). This clonotype originated in a woman aged 18 to 35 in good health. CDR3 amino acids: CASSHRRTLDDEQFF. For the CDR3, the DNA is TGTGCCAGCAGCCACCGGCGGACTCTCGATGATGAGCAGTTCTTC.